Below are 21 T cell receptor beta chains sequenced from a single sample in a study of OX40 agonist ivuxolimab in advanced cancers. Using immunoSEQ multiplex PCR, the repertoire was profiled, and TCRdb retains in-frame clones only, with some absent. The table has tens of thousands of clones, around 84% seen once. The source was CD4+ or CD8+ T cells sorted from blood, collected in a trial of the OX40 agonist ivuxolimab. The receptor source for this set is an adult with an advanced solid tumor such as melanoma, head and neck, liver or kidney cancer.

The chain employs TRBV5-5 and TRBJ2-5; D is tentatively TRBD1 or TRBD2 (5 bases each). CDR1 is SGHKS, CDR2 YYEKEE, per germline (reference sequence). The length of the CDR3 is 16 residues. V was clipped by 2 bases and J by 4 bases, with 18 bases between them. The CDR3 spells CASSLAPPGGGETQYF. The CDR3 DNA follows: TGTGCCAGCAGCTTAGCCCCTCCGGGTGGGGGAGAGACCCAGTACTTC. Together with reference TRBV5-5 and TRBJ2-5, the CDR3 gives the full variable domain: DAGVTQSPTHLIKTRGQQVTLRCSPISGHKSVSWYQQVLGQGPQFIFQYYEKEERGRGNFPDRFSARQFPNYSSELNVNALLLGDSALYLCASSLAPPGGGETQYFGPGTRLLVL.

The V gene is TRBV4-2, the J gene TRBJ2-7; 13 bases are shared with TRBD2. The J call may be mistaken, given a closer DNA end match to TRBJ2-1. This CDR3 contains 17 residues. Looked up from germline, CDR1 is LGHNA and CDR2 is YNFKEQ. CDR3 sequence reads: CASSRTSGGADYNEQFF. CDR3 DNA: TGTGCCAGCAGCCGCACTAGCGGGGGGGCCGACTACAATGAGCAGTTCTTC.

V and J are TRBV28 and TRBJ1-2; D may be TRBD1 (5 bases). CDR1 and CDR2 (germline): MDHEN, SYDVKM. The CDR3 is 13 amino acids. V lost 6 bases to trimming and J lost 4 bases, with 12 bases between them. As DNA, the CDR3 is TGTGCCAGCAGCGGGGGAAAGTCCTATGGCTACACCTTC. Residues: CASSGGKSYGYTF.

This chain uses TRBV6-5 with TRBJ2-4, with D possibly TRBD1 on 6 matching bases. Germline V gene data show CDR1 as MNHEY and CDR2 as SVGAGI. Trimming stripped 8 bases from V and 8 bases from J, with 10 bases between. The CDR3 spans 11 residues. The CDR3 loop reads CASSRGDIQYF. CDR3 DNA sequence: TGTGCCAGCTCCAGGGGAGACATTCAGTACTTC.

The V gene is TRBV10-3, the J gene TRBJ1-5, with TRBD1 matching over 10 bases. CDR3 length equals 16 residues. The J segment lost 4 bases and the V segment lost 0 bases, leaving 3 bases of the junction unmatched. Germline CDR1 and CDR2: ENHRY and SYGVKD. CDR3 DNA: TGTGCCATCAGTGAGTCGACAGGGGGCCGAAATCAGCCCCAGCATTTT. This gives the protein CAISESTGGRNQPQHF.

The chain has TRBV15 and TRBJ1-2; D gene unclear. V gave up 0 bases and J gave up 8 bases, with 10 bases separating them. In germline, CDR1 is LNHNV, CDR2 YYDKDF (reference sequence). The CDR3 spans 13 residues. The CDR3 DNA is TGTGCCACCAGCAGAGATAGAGATTTCGGCTACACCTTC. Encoded protein: CATSRDRDFGYTF. Using reference TRBV15 and TRBJ1-2 for the parts outside the CDR3, the full variable domain is DAMVIQNPRYQVTQFGKPVTLSCSQTLNHNVMYWYQQKSSQAPKLLFHYYDKDFNNEADTPDNFQSRRPNTSFCFLDIRSPGLGDTAMYLCATSRDRDFGYTFGSGTRLTVV.

The count of this clone is one. This rearrangement joins TRBV6-6 to TRBJ1-1, with 11 nucleotides matching TRBD1. The CDR3 sequence is 15 residues long. In germline, CDR1 is MNHNY, CDR2 SVGAGI (reference sequence). The V segment lost 10 bases and the J segment 7 bases; nucleotides outside the gene matches: 14. The CDR3 loop is CATLPGQGAAGEAFF. The DNA of the CDR3 is TGTGCCACCTTACCCGGACAGGGGGCGGCGGGTGAAGCTTTCTTT.

This chain links TRBV10-2 with TRBJ1-5; 8 bases fit TRBD1. Germline values: CDR1 WSHSY, CDR2 SAAADI. The CDR3 contains 15 residues. Trimming cost V 2 bases and J 5 bases; bases outside gene matches: 5. The chain's CDR3 is CASSEVDRADQPQHF. Here the CDR3 DNA reads TGCGCCAGCAGTGAGGTGGACAGGGCGGATCAGCCCCAGCATTTT.

The chain carries TRBV19 and TRBJ1-3, with 7 bases lining up with TRBD1. CDR3 length: 15 residues. Germline-derived CDR1 and CDR2 are LNHDA and SQIVND (reference sequence). Unmatched junction bases numbered 5, after V lost 6 bases and J lost 0 bases. The chain's CDR3 is CASSQGGLSGNTIYF. The CDR3, as DNA: TGTGCCAGTAGCCAGGGGGGCCTCTCTGGAAACACCATATATTTT.

This clone came up a few times. The gene calls are TRBV7-3 and TRBJ2-1; possibly TRBD1 or TRBD2 for D (5 bases each). Trimming removed 8 bases from V and 2 bases from J, with 13 bases in between. The germline CDR1 and CDR2 sequences are SGHTA and FQGTGA. This CDR3 is 14 amino acids long. The CDR3 region has the DNA TGTGCCAGCTCGGAAGGGGAGACCTACAATGAGCAGTTCTTC. Its translation is CASSEGETYNEQFF.

This chain joins TRBV7-9 and TRBJ2-2; possible D gene TRBD1, 6 bases. The CDR3 contains 13 residues. V was clipped by 4 bases and J by 7 bases, with 10 bases between them. Germline values: CDR1 SEHNR, CDR2 FQNEAQ (reference sequence). The CDR3 region has the DNA TGTGCCAGCAGCTACAGGGTTGGCGGGGAGCTGTTTTTT. This sequence encodes CASSYRVGGELFF. Full variable domain (outside the CDR3, taken from reference TRBV7-9 and TRBJ2-2): DTGVSQNPRHKITKRGQNVTFRCDPISEHNRLYWYRQTLGQGPEFLTYFQNEAQLEKSRLLSDRFSAERPKGSFSTLEIQRTEQGDSAMYLCASSYRVGGELFFGEGSRLTVL.

The rearrangement links TRBV21-1 to TRBJ2-5; the tabulated D call, TRBD1, remains unverified against the DNA. TRBV21-1 is tagged as a pseudogene. The CDR3 totals 15 residues. The CDR3 nucleotides read TGTGCCAGCAGCAAATTTTGGGCTTCTATCGAAGCCCAGTACTTC. It codes for CASSKFWASIEAQYF.

This rearrangement joins TRBV27 to TRBJ2-1, with TRBD2 matching 11 bases. With 4 bases clipped from V and 9 bases from J, the junction kept 5 bases outside the gene matches. CDR3 length equals 14 residues. The germline V gene has CDR1 MNHEY and CDR2 SMNVEV (reference sequence). CDR3 coding DNA: TGTGCCAGCAGTTCTCTAGCGGGGGGAACTGAGCAGTTCTTC. This sequence encodes CASSSLAGGTEQFF.

The V gene is TRBV7-9, the J gene TRBJ1-6, with a tentative D call TRBD1 (5 bases). The V end lost 2 bases, the J end lost 9 bases, and 11 bases lay between the germline ends. Germline V gene data show CDR1 as SEHNR and CDR2 as FQNEAQ (reference sequence). The length of the CDR3 is 14 residues. CDR3 in DNA: TGTGCCAGCAGCTTACCGACAGCCTCTTCACCCCTCCACTTT. This sequence encodes CASSLPTASSPLHF.

V is TRBV4-3 and J is TRBJ1-2; TRBD1 matches 8 bases. From germline, CDR1 is LGHNA and CDR2 YSLEER. This CDR3 is built from 13 residues. V was pared by 4 bases and J by 5 bases, with 3 bases of the junction left unmatched. Here the CDR3 reads CASSPQGEYGYTF. CDR3 nucleotides: TGCGCCAGCAGCCCACAGGGGGAATATGGCTACACCTTC.

This sequence joins TRBV18 and TRBJ1-5; tentatively, D is TRBD1 (5 bases). Trimming removed 3 bases from V and 5 bases from J, with 23 bases in between. Germline assignment: CDR1 KGHSH and CDR2 LQKENI. The CDR3 has 18 residues. DNA for the CDR3: TGTGCCAGCTCACCCGTCCGGGCACAATCAGGGCGGGATCAGCCCCAGCATTTT. Protein sequence: CASSPVRAQSGRDQPQHF. Combining the CDR3 with reference TRBV18 and TRBJ1-5 gives the whole variable domain NAGVMQNPRHLVRRRGQEARLRCSPMKGHSHVYWYRQLPEEGLKFMVYLQKENIIDESGMPKERFSAEFPKEGPSILRIQQVVRGDSAAYFCASSPVRAQSGRDQPQHFGDGTRLSIL.

The chain joins TRBV5-1 to TRBJ2-4; D ambiguous. CDR3 size: 17 residues. Germline V CDR1 and CDR2: SGHRS, YFSETQ. Trimming stripped 0 bases from V and 0 bases from J, with 13 bases between. The CDR3 protein is CASSLALGSIAKNIQYF. Written as DNA, the CDR3 is TGCGCCAGCAGCTTGGCTTTAGGTTCCATAGCCAAAAACATTCAGTACTTC.

The chain carries TRBV30 and TRBJ2-1; D gene ambiguous. The CDR3 contains 16 residues. Germline values: CDR1 GTSNPN, CDR2 SVGIG (reference sequence). V lost 5 bases and J 0 bases, leaving 17 bases between the germline ends. The CDR3 loop reads CAWLWCGPRSYNEQFF. The CDR3 nucleotides read TGTGCCTGGCTATGGTGCGGCCCCCGCTCCTACAATGAGCAGTTCTTC. Looking up the rest from reference TRBV30 and TRBJ2-1 gives the full variable domain: SQTIHQWPATLVQPVGSPLSLECTVEGTSNPNLYWYRQAAGRGLQLLFYSVGIGQISSEVPQNLSASRPQDRQFILSSKKLLLSDSGFYLCAWLWCGPRSYNEQFFGPGTRLTVL.

This clone was recorded a few times. The chain employs TRBV27 and TRBJ2-4; the match to TRBD2 covers 7 bases. J was trimmed by 6 bases and V by 6 bases; bases with no gene match: 5. Germline V lookup: CDR1 MNHEY, CDR2 SMNVEV (reference sequence). The CDR3 is 13 residues long. In DNA form, the CDR3 reads TGTGCCAGCAGGGGAGGGGCGGGAAACATTCAGTACTTC. It specifies CASRGGAGNIQYF.

CDR3 protein: CASSLDRGNSPLHF. CDR3 in DNA: TGTGCCAGCAGCTTAGACAGGGGGAATTCACCCCTCCACTTT. The V and J genes are TRBV7-3 and TRBJ1-6; TRBD1 aligns across 9 bases. With 2 bases clipped from V and 7 bases from J, the junction kept 0 bases outside the gene matches. CDR1 and CDR2 (germline): SGHTA, FQGTGA. This CDR3 is 14 amino acids long.

This clone showed up just once. This rearrangement joins TRBV27 to TRBJ2-2; D perhaps matches TRBD1 (6 bases). Looked up from germline, CDR1 is MNHEY and CDR2 is SMNVEV (reference sequence). This CDR3 has 12 residues. The V and J ends lost 9 bases and 5 bases respectively, with 10 bases between them. The CDR3 loop reads CASQGMTGELFF. CDR3 bases: TGTGCCAGTCAGGGGATGACCGGGGAGCTGTTTTTT.